This T cell receptor (beta chain) was sequenced for a study of blood T cells in healthy people across ages. This CDR3 contains 15 residues. Germline values: CDR1 MNHEY, CDR2 SMNVEV (reference sequence). V lost 0 bases to trimming and J lost 0 bases, with 9 bases between them. Healthy Caucasian individuals from Russia aged about 6 to 95 served as donors. About 9.6 milliliters of peripheral blood were drawn from each donor into EDTA-treated tubes. Using a J-beta primer mix together with a sample-barcoded 5' primer, a second PCR was run for about 6 to 11 cycles. Carrying 12 random nucleotides, a template-switch adaptor labeled each individual cDNA molecule. In TCRdb, the 5' RACE reads were re-called with MiXCR into one record per CDR3 protein. The sample has roughly 830,000 distinct CDR3 sequences, about 59% seen once.

Material for sequencing was blood. This clonotype originated in a man younger than 40 in good health. V is TRBV27 and J is TRBJ2-7, with D possibly TRBD1 on 6 matching bases. Here the CDR3 reads CASSLSGQNSYEQYF. CDR3 bases: TGTGCCAGCAGTTTATCGGGACAAAACTCCTACGAGCAGTACTTC.